This entry lists 26 T cell receptor beta chains sequenced from one sample in a study of OX40 agonist ivuxolimab in advanced cancers. Only in-frame clones appear in the TCRdb table, and some are missing; sequencing was by immunoSEQ multiplex PCR. The sample holds about 64,000 clones, 70% to 90% seen once. Sample: CD4+ or CD8+ T cells sorted from blood, taken in a trial of the OX40 agonist ivuxolimab. Every receptor here comes from an adult with an advanced solid tumor such as melanoma, head and neck, liver or kidney cancer.

This clone was counted a few times. The chain uses TRBV2 and TRBJ2-7, with 7 positions matching TRBD2. J was trimmed by 6 bases and V by 0 bases; bases with no gene match: 8. The CDR3 extends over 15 amino acids. The V gene's germline CDR1 is SNHLY and CDR2 FYNNEI. The CDR3 protein is CASSEAGDYLGEQYF. CDR3 nucleotides: TGTGCCAGCAGTGAAGCGGGGGACTACCTTGGCGAGCAGTACTTC. The whole variable domain, remainder taken from reference TRBV2 and TRBJ2-7, is EPEVTQTPSHQVTQMGQEVILRCVPISNHLYFYWYRQILGQKVEFLVSFYNNEISEKSEIFDDQFSVERPDGSNFTLKIRSTKLEDSAMYFCASSEAGDYLGEQYFGPGTRLTVT.

The V call is TRBV4-2, the J call TRBJ2-2; D perhaps matches TRBD1 (6 bases). The V and J ends lost 0 bases and 2 bases respectively, with 13 bases between them. The CDR3 consists of 17 residues. In germline, CDR1 is LGHNA, CDR2 YNFKEQ. The CDR3, as DNA: TGTGCCAGCAGCCAAGATAAGAACAGGGTAAACACCGGGGAGCTGTTTTTT. Translated: CASSQDKNRVNTGELFF.

Worth noting for this clone: Other DNA sequences in this sample translate to the same CDR3. The chain employs TRBV6-5 and TRBJ1-1; TRBD1 is a possible D gene (5 bases). The CDR3 has 13 residues. Deletions cut 3 bases from V and 5 bases from J, with 10 bases between. Germline values: CDR1 MNHEY, CDR2 SVGAGI. In DNA, the CDR3 is TGTGCCAGCAGTTATAGCGGGGGTACTGAAGCTTTCTTT. Translated: CASSYSGGTEAFF.

V usage is TRBV2 and J usage is TRBJ2-3, with TRBD1 as a possible D gene (6 bases). Trimming cost V 2 bases and J 4 bases, with 7 bases left between them. The CDR3 is 13 residues long. Germline V CDR1 and CDR2: SNHLY, FYNNEI. The CDR3 here is CASSENRADTQYF. As DNA, the CDR3 is TGTGCCAGCAGTGAAAACAGGGCAGATACGCAGTATTTT.

The chain recombines TRBV27 with TRBJ2-6; D unresolved. Trimming took 3 bases from V and 3 from J, leaving 3 bases between them. The CDR3 is made up of 13 amino acids. The germline V gene has CDR1 MNHEY and CDR2 SMNVEV (reference sequence). CDR3 sequence reads: CASSFFGANVLTF. Written as DNA, the CDR3 is TGTGCCAGCAGTTTCTTTGGGGCCAACGTCCTGACTTTC.

This sequence joins TRBV6-4 and TRBJ1-1; D might be TRBD1 (5 bases). The germline CDR1 and CDR2 sequences are MRHNA and SNTAGT. There are 11 residues in the CDR3. V was clipped by 6 bases and J by 7 bases, with 9 bases between them. CDR3 DNA: TGTGCCAGCAGCCAGGGATATGAAGCTTTCTTT. This gives the protein CASSQGYEAFF.

The rearrangement uses TRBV28 and TRBJ2-5, with 7 bases fitting TRBD2. Germline V CDR1 and CDR2: MDHEN, SYDVKM. The CDR3 runs 15 residues. Losses at the gene ends were 7 bases for V and 3 bases for J; bases not matched to a gene: 11. The CDR3 DNA reads as TGTGCCAGCAAAGGTTTAGCCGCGGGAGAAGAGACCCAGTACTTC. Translated: CASKGLAAGEETQYF. Variable domain in full (rest from reference TRBV28 and TRBJ2-5): DVKVTQSSRYLVKRTGEKVFLECVQDMDHENMFWYRQDPGLGLRLIYFSYDVKMKEKGDIPEGYSVSREKKERFSLILESASTNQTSMYLCASKGLAAGEETQYFGPGTRLLVL.

The gene calls are TRBV5-1 and TRBJ2-2; 8 bases are a match to TRBD2. Germline V lookup: CDR1 SGHRS, CDR2 YFSETQ. V gave up 7 bases and J gave up 2 bases; unmatched junction bases: 7. CDR3 length: 15 amino acids. In nucleotides, the CDR3 is TGCGCCAGCTCGGCCACTAGCGGAAACACCGGGGAGCTGTTTTTT. Its protein is CASSATSGNTGELFF.

In this sample, this clone turned up a few times. The V and J genes are TRBV19 and TRBJ1-1; D is perhaps TRBD1 (6 bases). CDR1 is LNHDA, CDR2 SQIVND, per germline (reference sequence). V was pared by 11 bases and J by 2 bases, with 9 bases between. The CDR3 covers 11 residues. The CDR3 sequence is CASGANTEAFF. In DNA, the CDR3 is TGTGCCTCAGGGGCTAACACTGAAGCTTTCTTT.

Written as DNA, the CDR3 is TGTGCCAGCAGCCTCGAAACCGGGGAGCTGTTTTTT. The encoded protein is CASSLETGELFF. The V and J genes are TRBV7-6 and TRBJ2-2; D is ambiguous. Trimming shortened V by 5 bases and J by 5 bases, and 6 bases separated the two germline ends. This CDR3 is 12 amino acids long. Per the germline V gene, CDR1 is SGHVS and CDR2 is FNYEAQ.

V gene TRBV6-5 combines with J gene TRBJ2-1; D is perhaps TRBD2 (6 bases). This CDR3 comprises 14 residues. V was shortened by 6 bases and J by 4 bases, with 13 bases between the two germline ends. Germline CDR1 is MNHEY and CDR2 is SVGAGI. The CDR3 nucleotides read TGTGCCAGCAGCCTCAGGGAGGCGTACAATGAGCAGTTCTTC. Translation gives CASSLREAYNEQFF.

The V and J genes are TRBV5-1 and TRBJ1-2; no firm D call. Germline CDR1 is SGHRS and CDR2 is YFSETQ. Deletions cut 2 bases from V and 8 bases from J, with 16 bases between. This CDR3 is built from 14 residues. CDR3: CASSFEAVESGYTF. The CDR3, as DNA: TGCGCCAGCAGCTTTGAGGCAGTAGAGAGCGGCTACACCTTC. Filled out from reference TRBV5-1 and TRBJ1-2, the complete variable domain reads KAGVTQTPRYLIKTRGQQVTLSCSPISGHRSVSWYQQTPGQGLQFLFEYFSETQRNKGNFPGRFSGRQFSNSRSEMNVSTLELGDSALYLCASSFEAVESGYTFGSGTRLTVV.

This clone was picked up a small number of times. The V call is TRBV14, the J call TRBJ2-7; TRBD2 matches at 7 bases. This CDR3 is 15 amino acids long. Germline loops: CDR1 SGHDN, CDR2 FVKESK. V shed 4 bases and J 3 bases; nucleotides not matched to a gene: 9. This chain's CDR3 is CASSRSPAGFYEQYF. CDR3 DNA: TGTGCCAGCAGCCGGAGTCCAGCGGGGTTCTACGAGCAGTACTTC. Combining the CDR3 with reference TRBV14 and TRBJ2-7 gives the whole variable domain EAGVTQFPSHSVIEKGQTVTLRCDPISGHDNLYWYRRVMGKEIKFLLHFVKESKQDESGMPNNRFLAERTGGTYSTLKVQPAELEDSGVYFCASSRSPAGFYEQYFGPGTRLTVT.

J is TRBJ1-2 and V is TRBV19; D call uncertain. Germline V lookup: CDR1 LNHDA, CDR2 SQIVND (reference sequence). The CDR3 contains 14 residues. Trimming shortened V by 5 bases and J by 0 bases, and 10 bases separated the two germline ends. The CDR3 bases are TGTGCCAGTAGTCTGGGGAGAGCTAACTATGGCTACACCTTC. Translation gives CASSLGRANYGYTF.

This clone was counted once. The chain couples TRBV2 to TRBJ2-5; 7 bases are a match to TRBD2. The V gene end was trimmed by 4 bases and the J gene end by 7 bases; junction bases not matched to a gene: 0. The length of the CDR3 is 11 residues. Germline V gene sequence: CDR1 SNHLY, CDR2 FYNNEI. The CDR3: CASSAGGTQYF. The CDR3 DNA reads as TGTGCCAGCAGTGCGGGGGGGACCCAGTACTTC.

The V gene is TRBV14, the J gene TRBJ1-1, with 7 bases lining up with TRBD1. The CDR3 has 15 amino acids. In germline, CDR1 is SGHDN, CDR2 FVKESK. Trimming at V came to 2 bases and at J to 5 bases, leaving 8 bases not matched to a gene. The CDR3 nucleotides are TGTGCCAGCAGCCAAACAGGGGCGGGCGCGACTGAAGCTTTCTTT. Its translation: CASSQTGAGATEAFF.

The chain recombines TRBV6-5 with TRBJ2-3; D is possibly TRBD1 (6 bases). The germline V gene encodes CDR1 MNHEY and CDR2 SVGAGI. CDR3 length: 11 amino acids. The V and J ends lost 8 bases and 4 bases respectively, with 7 bases between them. CDR3 sequence: CASHRADTQYF. In DNA form, the CDR3 reads TGTGCCAGCCACAGGGCAGATACGCAGTATTTT.

The chain joins TRBV21-1 to TRBJ2-7; the table assigns TRBD2, which was not confirmed against the DNA. TRBV21-1 is designated a pseudogene. The CDR3 extends over 15 amino acids. The CDR3: CASSPLAGDSYEQYF. CDR3 bases: TGTGCCAGCAGCCCCTTAGCGGGTGACTCCTACGAGCAGTACTTC.

In this sample, this clone turned up a few times. The rearrangement uses TRBV4-2 and TRBJ2-3, with 9 positions matching TRBD2. CDR1 and CDR2 from the germline V gene are LGHNA and YNFKEQ. V dropped 0 bases and J dropped 3; count of bases not matched to a gene: 7. CDR3 size: 17 residues. The CDR3 loop reads CASSQENGLAITDTQYF. CDR3 sequence (DNA): TGTGCCAGCAGCCAAGAAAACGGACTAGCGATAACAGATACGCAGTATTTT.

V gene TRBV25-1 combines with J gene TRBJ1-2; D might be TRBD1 (5 bases). Germline V lookup: CDR1 MGHDK, CDR2 SYGVNS. This CDR3 comprises 13 residues. V was shortened by 2 bases and J by 3 bases, with 7 bases between the two germline ends. The CDR3 bases are TGTGCCAGCAGTGAAGAGACAGACTATGGCTACACCTTC. This codes for CASSEETDYGYTF.

The rearrangement joins TRBV5-6 to TRBJ1-1, with D uncertain. Trimming cost V 0 bases and J 5 bases, with 5 bases left between them. The CDR3 spans 12 residues. Looked up from germline, CDR1 is SGHDT and CDR2 is YYEEEE. The CDR3 sequence is CASSLAVTEAFF. CDR3 DNA: TGTGCCAGCAGCTTGGCAGTGACTGAAGCTTTCTTT.

The chain employs TRBV2 and TRBJ2-2, with D perhaps matching TRBD2 (5 bases). V gave up 3 bases and J gave up 6 bases, with 14 bases separating them. This CDR3 is built from 15 residues. Germline assignment: CDR1 SNHLY and CDR2 FYNNEI. CDR3 amino acids: CASSEARVGSGELFF. In DNA form, the CDR3 reads TGTGCCAGCAGTGAGGCGCGGGTGGGCTCCGGGGAGCTGTTTTTT.

CDR3 DNA sequence: TGCAGTGCTAGGGGGGAGACCCAGTACTTC. This sequence encodes CSARGETQYF. The V and J genes are TRBV20-1 and TRBJ2-5; D gene unclear. Per the germline V gene, CDR1 is DFQATT and CDR2 is SNEGSKA (reference sequence). The V and J ends lost 3 bases and 5 bases respectively, with 4 bases between them. The CDR3 has 10 amino acids.

The chain recombines TRBV5-1 with TRBJ2-5, with no clear D. This CDR3 is built from 13 residues. Germline V lookup: CDR1 SGHRS, CDR2 YFSETQ. Trimming took 4 bases from V and 4 from J, leaving 11 bases between them. As DNA, the CDR3 is TGCGCCAGCAGCCGTAGCTGGGGAGAGACCCAGTACTTC. This codes for CASSRSWGETQYF.

V and J are TRBV28 and TRBJ2-6; tentative D call: TRBD1 (5 bases). The V end was cut by 4 bases, the J end by 1 base, with 11 bases between. The CDR3 is made up of 16 amino acids. Germline loops: CDR1 MDHEN, CDR2 SYDVKM. CDR3 protein: CASSSPGRSGANVLTF. DNA for the CDR3: TGTGCCAGCAGTTCCCCAGGGCGGTCTGGGGCCAACGTCCTGACTTTC.

V and J are TRBV5-5 and TRBJ2-3, with TRBD1 matching 9 bases. Germline lookup yields CDR1 SGHKS and CDR2 YYEKEE (reference sequence). This CDR3 is 14 amino acids long. Trimming at V came to 5 bases and at J to 3 bases, leaving 4 bases not matched to a gene. This CDR3 reads CASRTGGVTDTQYF. The CDR3 nucleotides read TGTGCCAGCAGGACAGGGGGTGTGACAGATACGCAGTATTTT.